This T cell receptor beta chain appears in the sequencing data of a study of T cell responses to AZD1222 COVID-19 vaccine. CDR1 is ENHRY and CDR2 is SYGVKD in the germline V gene. This CDR3 has 16 residues. V shed 3 bases, J shed 7 bases, and the junction held 6 bases outside the gene matches. The assay was immunoSEQ multiplex PCR, and TCRdb's table has in-frame clones only and misses some. The sample has 60,000 to 100,000 clones, 92% seen once. This clone was picked up one time. The antigen is unknown. Study results and limitations: Sampling that yielded the repertoires occurred only after the peak T cell response.

The chain joins TRBV10-3 to TRBJ2-2, with 12 bases aligning to TRBD2. This sample comprised peripheral blood, obtained on day 0 of MenACWY control vaccination. The receptor was isolated from an adult in good health. The CDR3 spells CAISDRLAGGFGELFF. In DNA, the CDR3 is TGTGCCATCAGTGATCGGCTAGCGGGAGGGTTCGGGGAGCTGTTTTTT.